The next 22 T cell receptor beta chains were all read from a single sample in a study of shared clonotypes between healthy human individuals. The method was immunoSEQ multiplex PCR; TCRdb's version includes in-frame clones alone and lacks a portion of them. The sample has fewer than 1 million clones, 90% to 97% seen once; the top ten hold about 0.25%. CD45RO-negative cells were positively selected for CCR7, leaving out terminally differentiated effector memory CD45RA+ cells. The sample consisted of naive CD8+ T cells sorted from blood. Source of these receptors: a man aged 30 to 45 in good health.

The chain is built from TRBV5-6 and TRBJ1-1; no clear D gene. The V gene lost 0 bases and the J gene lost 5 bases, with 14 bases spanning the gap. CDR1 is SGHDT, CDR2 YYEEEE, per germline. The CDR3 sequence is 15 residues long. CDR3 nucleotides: TGTGCCAGCAGCTTGGCGGCCGAAGGTCCGACTGAAGCTTTCTTT. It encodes CASSLAAEGPTEAFF.

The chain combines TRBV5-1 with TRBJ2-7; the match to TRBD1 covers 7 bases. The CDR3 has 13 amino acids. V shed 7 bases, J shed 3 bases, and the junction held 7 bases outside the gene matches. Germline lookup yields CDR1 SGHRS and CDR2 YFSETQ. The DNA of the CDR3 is TGCGCCAGCTCTACAGGACAGGTCTACGAGCAGTACTTC. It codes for CASSTGQVYEQYF.

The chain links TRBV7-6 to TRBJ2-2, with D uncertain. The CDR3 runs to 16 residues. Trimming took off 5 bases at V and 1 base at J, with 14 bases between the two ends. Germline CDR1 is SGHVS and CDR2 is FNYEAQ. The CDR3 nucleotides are TGTGCCAGCAGCCCCAGGCGGACCTTGAACACCGGGGAGCTGTTTTTT. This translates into CASSPRRTLNTGELFF.

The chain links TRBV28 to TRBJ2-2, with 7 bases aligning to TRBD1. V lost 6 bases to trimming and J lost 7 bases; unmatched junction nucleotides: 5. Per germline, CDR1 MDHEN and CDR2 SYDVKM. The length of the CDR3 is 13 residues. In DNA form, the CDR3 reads TGTGCCAGCAGCGAGACAGGGTTCGGGGAGCTGTTTTTT. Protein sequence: CASSETGFGELFF.

The CDR3 protein is CASSLAGTGVGYEQYF. The CDR3 DNA is TGTGCCAGCAGCTTAGCCGGGACAGGGGTTGGCTACGAGCAGTACTTC. The chain is built from TRBV9 and TRBJ2-7, with 10 bases matching TRBD1. CDR1 and CDR2 from the germline V gene are SGDLS and YYNGEE. The CDR3 has 16 residues. Losses at the gene ends were 4 bases for V and 3 bases for J; bases not matched to a gene: 10.

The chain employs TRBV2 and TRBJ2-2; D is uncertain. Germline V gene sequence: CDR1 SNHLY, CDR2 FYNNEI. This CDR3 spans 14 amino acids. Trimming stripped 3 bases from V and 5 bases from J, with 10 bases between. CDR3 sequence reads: CASSDGSRTGELFF. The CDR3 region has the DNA TGTGCCAGCAGTGATGGATCGAGGACCGGGGAGCTGTTTTTT. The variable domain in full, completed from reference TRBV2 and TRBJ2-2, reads EPEVTQTPSHQVTQMGQEVILRCVPISNHLYFYWYRQILGQKVEFLVSFYNNEISEKSEIFDDQFSVERPDGSNFTLKIRSTKLEDSAMYFCASSDGSRTGELFFGEGSRLTVL.

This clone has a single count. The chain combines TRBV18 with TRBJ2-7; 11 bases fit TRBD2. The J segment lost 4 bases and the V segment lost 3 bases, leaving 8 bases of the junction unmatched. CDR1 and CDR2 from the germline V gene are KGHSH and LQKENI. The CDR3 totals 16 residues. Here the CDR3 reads CASSPTPLAGAYEQYF. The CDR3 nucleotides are TGTGCCAGCTCACCGACGCCACTAGCGGGAGCTTACGAGCAGTACTTC.

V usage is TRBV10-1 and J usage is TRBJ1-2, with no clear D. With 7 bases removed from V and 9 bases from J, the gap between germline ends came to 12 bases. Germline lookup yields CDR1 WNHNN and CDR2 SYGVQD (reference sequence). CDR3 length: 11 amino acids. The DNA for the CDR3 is TGCGCCAGCATATTAGGTTCGCGCTACACCTTC. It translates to CASILGSRYTF.

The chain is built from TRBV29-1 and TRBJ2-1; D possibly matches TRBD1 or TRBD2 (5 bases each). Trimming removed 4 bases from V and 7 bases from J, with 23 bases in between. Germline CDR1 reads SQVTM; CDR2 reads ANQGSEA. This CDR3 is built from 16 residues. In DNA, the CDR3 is TGCAGCGTTGTGGGTTTTTGGAGCGGAGAGGGGAATGAGCAGTTCTTC. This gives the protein CSVVGFWSGEGNEQFF.

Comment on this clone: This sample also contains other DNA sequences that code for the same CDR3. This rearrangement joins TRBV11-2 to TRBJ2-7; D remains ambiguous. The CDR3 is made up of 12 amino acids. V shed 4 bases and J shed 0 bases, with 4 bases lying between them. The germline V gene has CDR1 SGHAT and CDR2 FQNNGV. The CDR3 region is CASSSSSYEQYF. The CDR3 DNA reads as TGTGCCAGCAGCTCCAGCTCCTACGAGCAGTACTTC. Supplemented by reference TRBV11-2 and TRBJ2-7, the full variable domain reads EAGVAQSPRYKIIEKRQSVAFWCNPISGHATLYWYQQILGQGPKLLIQFQNNGVVDDSQLPKDRFSAERLKGVDSTLKIQPAKLEDSAVYLCASSSSSYEQYFGPGTRLTVT.

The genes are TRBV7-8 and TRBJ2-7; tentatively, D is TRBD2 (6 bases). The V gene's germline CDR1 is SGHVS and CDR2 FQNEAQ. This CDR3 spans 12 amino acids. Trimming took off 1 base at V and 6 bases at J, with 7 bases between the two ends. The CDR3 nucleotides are TGTGCCAGCAGCTTAGGGGGAGGCGAGCAGTACTTC. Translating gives CASSLGGGEQYF.

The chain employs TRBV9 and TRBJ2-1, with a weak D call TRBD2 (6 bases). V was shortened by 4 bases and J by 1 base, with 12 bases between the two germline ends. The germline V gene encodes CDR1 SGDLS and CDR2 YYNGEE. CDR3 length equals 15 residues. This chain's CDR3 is CASSSLGLSYNEQFF. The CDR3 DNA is TGTGCCAGCAGCTCCCTAGGACTATCCTACAATGAGCAGTTCTTC.

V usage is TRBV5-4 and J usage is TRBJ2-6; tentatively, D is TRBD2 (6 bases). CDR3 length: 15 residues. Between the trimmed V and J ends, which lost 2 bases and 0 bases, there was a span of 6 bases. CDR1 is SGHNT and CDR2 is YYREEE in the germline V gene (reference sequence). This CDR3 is CASSFGGSGANVLTF. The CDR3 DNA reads TGTGCCAGCAGCTTCGGGGGCTCTGGGGCCAACGTCCTGACTTTC.

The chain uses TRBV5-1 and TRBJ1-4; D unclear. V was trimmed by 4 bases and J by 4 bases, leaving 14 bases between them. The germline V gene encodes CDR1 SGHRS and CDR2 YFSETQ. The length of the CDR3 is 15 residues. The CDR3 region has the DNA TGCGCCAGCAGCCCAAGACCGAAACTTAATGAAAAACTGTTTTTT. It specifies CASSPRPKLNEKLFF. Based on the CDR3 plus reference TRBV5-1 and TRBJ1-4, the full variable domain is KAGVTQTPRYLIKTRGQQVTLSCSPISGHRSVSWYQQTPGQGLQFLFEYFSETQRNKGNFPGRFSGRQFSNSRSEMNVSTLELGDSALYLCASSPRPKLNEKLFFGSGTQLSVL.

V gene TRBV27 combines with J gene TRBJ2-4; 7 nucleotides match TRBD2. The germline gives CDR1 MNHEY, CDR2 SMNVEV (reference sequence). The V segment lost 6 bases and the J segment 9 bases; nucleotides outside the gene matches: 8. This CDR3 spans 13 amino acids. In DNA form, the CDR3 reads TGTGCCAGCAGACGGGGAGGGGCGGGCATTCAGTACTTC. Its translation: CASRRGGAGIQYF.

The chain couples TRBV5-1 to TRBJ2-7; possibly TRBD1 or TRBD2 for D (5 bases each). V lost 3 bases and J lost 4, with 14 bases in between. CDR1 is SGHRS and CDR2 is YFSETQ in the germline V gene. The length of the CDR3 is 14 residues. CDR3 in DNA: TGCGCCAGCAGCTGGACACTAGGAGATTACGAGCAGTACTTC. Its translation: CASSWTLGDYEQYF.

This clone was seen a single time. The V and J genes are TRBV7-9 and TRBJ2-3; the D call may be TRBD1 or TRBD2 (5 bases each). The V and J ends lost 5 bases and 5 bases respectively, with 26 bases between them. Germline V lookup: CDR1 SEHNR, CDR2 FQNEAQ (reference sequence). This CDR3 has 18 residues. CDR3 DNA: TGTGCCAGCAGCCCCCGGGACGACCCCCGTGGGGCGGGAGATACGCAGTATTTT. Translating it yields CASSPRDDPRGAGDTQYF.

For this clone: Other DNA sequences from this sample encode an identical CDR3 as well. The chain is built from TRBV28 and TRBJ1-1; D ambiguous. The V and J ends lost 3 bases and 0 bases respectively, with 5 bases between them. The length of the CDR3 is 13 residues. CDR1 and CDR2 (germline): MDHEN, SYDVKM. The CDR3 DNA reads TGTGCCAGCAGTTTTAGGCTGAACACTGAAGCTTTCTTT. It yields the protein CASSFRLNTEAFF.

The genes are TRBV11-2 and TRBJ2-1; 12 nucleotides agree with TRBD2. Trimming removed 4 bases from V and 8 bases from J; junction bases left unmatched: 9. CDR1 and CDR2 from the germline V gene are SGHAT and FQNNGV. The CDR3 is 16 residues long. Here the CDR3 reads CASSSSTSGSPHEQFF. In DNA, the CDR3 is TGTGCCAGCAGCTCCTCGACTAGCGGGAGCCCCCATGAGCAGTTCTTC.

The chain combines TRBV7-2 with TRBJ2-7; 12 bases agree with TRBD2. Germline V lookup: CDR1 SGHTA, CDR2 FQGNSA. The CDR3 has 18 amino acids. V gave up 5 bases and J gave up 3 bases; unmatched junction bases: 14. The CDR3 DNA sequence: TGTGCCAGCAGCCCCCGACTAGCGGGAGAGATACTGGACTACGAGCAGTACTTC. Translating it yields CASSPRLAGEILDYEQYF.

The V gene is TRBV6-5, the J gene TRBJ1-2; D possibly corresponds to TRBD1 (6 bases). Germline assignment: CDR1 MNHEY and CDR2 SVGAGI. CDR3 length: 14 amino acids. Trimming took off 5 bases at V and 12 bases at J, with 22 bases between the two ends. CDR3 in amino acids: CASSVQGQAISHTF. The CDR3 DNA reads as TGTGCCAGCAGTGTACAGGGCCAGGCGATCTCTCACACCTTC.

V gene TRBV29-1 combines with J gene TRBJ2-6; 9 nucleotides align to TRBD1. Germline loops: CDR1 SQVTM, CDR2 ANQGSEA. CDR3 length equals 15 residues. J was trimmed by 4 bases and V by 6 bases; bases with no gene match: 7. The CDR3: CSVAQGASGANVLTF. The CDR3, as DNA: TGCAGCGTCGCACAGGGGGCGTCAGGGGCCAACGTCCTGACTTTC.